The TCR beta chain described here comes from a study of vaccination effects on CD4 cells after COVID-19. Expansion of antigen-specific CD4+ T cells with viral peptide pools was carried out by the ViraFEST assay before sequencing. CD4+ T cell isolation took place after 10 days of culture. Recipients of the vaccine had no prior SARS-CoV-2 infection and negative nucleocapsid antibodies. Half-medium replacement with IL-2 medium occurred on days 3 and 7. The study, taken as a whole, reports: Early post-infection timepoints were missing from the study, which also had few convalescent patients.

To note about this clone: Its antigen is unidentified.

The assay was immunoSEQ multiplex PCR, and TCRdb's table has in-frame clones only and misses some. The table lists roughly 65,000 clones, roughly four fifths of them singletons, with around 2.7% in the top ten. This CDR3 has 16 amino acids. CDR1 and CDR2 (germline): KGHSH, LQKENI. V was clipped by 3 bases and J by 0 bases, with 12 bases between them. Material: CD4+ T cells from PBMCs cultured with HCoV-NL63 spike peptides, obtained before COVID-19 vaccination. The sequence was obtained from a human donor who received a COVID-19 vaccine. The V gene is TRBV18, the J gene TRBJ1-3; tentatively, D is TRBD1 (5 bases). Here the CDR3 DNA reads TGTGCCAGCTCACCTCCGGGACGGAACTCTGGAAACACCATATATTTT. Translated: CASSPPGRNSGNTIYF.